This is a list of T cell receptor beta chains from one sample in a study of chemoradiotherapy in HPV16-positive cancers. Sequencing used immunoSEQ multiplex PCR; TCRdb keeps in-frame clones, though not all of them. The sample includes about 920 clones, approximately 90% of them seen just once. The material was tumor tissue, obtained from a patient who underwent chemoradiotherapy. Every receptor here comes from a human donor with HPV-associated anogenital cancer. CDR3s include the opening cysteine and the closing phenylalanine or tryptophan. Each record gives: V gene, J gene, clone size, D gene, CDR3 DNA, CDR3 protein. A D gene is named only where the DNA matches it firmly. Only some rows state a clone size, as once, few, many or a class for expanded clones.

>TRBV27|TRBJ1-2|.|.
TGTGCCAGCAGCAACCTGAAGGGGCACGACTATGGCTACACCTTC
CASSNLKGHDYGYTF
>TRBV4-1|TRBJ1-1|.|.
TGCGCCAGCAGCCAACGCCCTATAGGAGGAACTGAAGCTTTCTTT
CASSQRPIGGTEAFF
>TRBV5-1|TRBJ1-3|.|.
TGCGCCAGCAGCTCTTCAGGGGATGGAAACACCATATATTTT
CASSSSGDGNTIYF
>TRBV18|TRBJ1-2|.|.
TGTGCCAGCTCGCCATCGCCAGACCTCTATGGCTACACCTTC
CASSPSPDLYGYTF
>TRBV30|TRBJ2-4|.|TRBD1
TGTGCCTGGTCCTCCCGGGACAGGAAAAACATTCAGTACTTC
CAWSSRDRKNIQYF
>TRBV14|TRBJ2-7|.|.
TGTGCCAGCAGCCGCGGCGGGACCGCAGGTCGCTACGAGCAGTACTTC
CASSRGGTAGRYEQYF
>TRBV5-4|TRBJ2-2|.|TRBD2
TGTGCCAGCAGAGCGGGACTAGCGGGAGGGAACACCGGGGAGCTGTTTTTT
CASRAGLAGGNTGELFF
>TRBV19|TRBJ1-5|.|.
TGTGCCAGTAGTAGGCAGGGACTGGATAGCAATCAGCCCCAGCATTTT
CASSRQGLDSNQPQHF
>TRBV9|TRBJ2-2|.|TRBD2
TGTGCCAGCAGCGCACGGACTAGCGGCACAGGGGAGCTGTTTTTT
CASSARTSGTGELFF
>TRBV12-5|TRBJ1-1|.|TRBD1
TGTGCTAGTGCCCCACTGGGGGACAGAGGCACTGAAGCTTTCTTT
CASAPLGDRGTEAFF
>TRBV6-5|TRBJ1-2|once|TRBD1
TGTGCCAGCAGTTGGGACAGGGACCGTGGCTACACCTTC
CASSWDRDRGYTF
>TRBV7-9|TRBJ1-1|.|.
TGTGCCAGCAGCTTCACAGGGACTAACACTGAAGCTTTCTTT
CASSFTGTNTEAFF
>TRBV14|TRBJ2-7|.|.
TGTGCCAGCAGAGTGACTGGGGACTCCTACGAGCAGTACTTC
CASRVTGDSYEQYF
>TRBV7-2|TRBJ2-2|.|.
TGTGCCAGCAGCTTACAGGGGCGCGGCACCGGGGAGCTGTTTTTT
CASSLQGRGTGELFF
>TRBV10-3|TRBJ1-2|.|TRBD1
TGTGCCATCGGTCAGGGACAGCGCTATGGCTACACCTTC
CAIGQGQRYGYTF
>TRBV30|TRBJ1-3|.|.
TGTGCCTGGAGCGTCTATAAAGGGAGGGCTGGAAACACCATATATTTT
CAWSVYKGRAGNTIYF
>TRBV23-1|TRBJ2-5|.|.
TGCGCCAGCAGTCAGCCCCTCCGGCCAAGAGGGGAGACCCAGTACTTC
CASSQPLRPRGETQYF
>TRBV7-9|TRBJ2-5|.|.
TGTGCCAGCAGCTTAGCGTCGGAGACCCAGTACTTC
CASSLASETQYF
>TRBV28|TRBJ2-3|.|.
TGTGCCAGCAGTCCCACCACAGATACGCAGTATTTT
CASSPTTDTQYF
>TRBV19|TRBJ1-5|once|.
TGTGCCAGCACGCCCCACACCTTTGGAAATCAGCCCCAGCATTTT
CASTPHTFGNQPQHF
>TRBV4-3|TRBJ2-3|.|.
TGCGCCAGCAGCCAAGATTGGGGCGGAAGAGGGGGAGGCACAGATACGCAGTATTTT
CASSQDWGGRGGGTDTQYF
>TRBV4-3|TRBJ2-7|.|.
TGCGCCAGCAGCCAAGATGTCCCAGCTCGACGAAGGCGGTACGAGCAGTACTTC
CASSQDVPARRRRYEQYF
>TRBV29-1|TRBJ2-1|.|.
TGCAGCGTTGATGAGGGGGTTAGGAATAATGAGCAGTTCTTC
CSVDEGVRNNEQFF
>TRBV6-1|TRBJ2-1|few|.
TGTGCCAGCAGTGATGAGGCAGGGAGCTACAATGAGCAGTTCTTC
CASSDEAGSYNEQFF
>TRBV5-4|TRBJ1-6|.|TRBD1
TGTGCCAGCAGCTTGCCCACAGGGGGCTCCGGTTCACCCCTCCACTTT
CASSLPTGGSGSPLHF
>TRBV18|TRBJ1-1|.|TRBD1
TGTGCCAGCTCACCGGGACAGGGGGTCTCTGAAGCTTTCTTT
CASSPGQGVSEAFF
>TRBV6-5|TRBJ1-6|.|TRBD1
TGTGCCAGCAGCCTCCAACAGGGGAGAGATTCACCCCTCCACTTT
CASSLQQGRDSPLHF
>TRBV4-3|TRBJ2-2|.|.
TGCGCCAGCAGCCAGCCCCGACAGAACACCGGAGAGCTGTTTTTT
CASSQPRQNTGELFF
>TRBV11-3|TRBJ1-1|.|TRBD1
TGTGCCAGCAGCCCCGGACAGGGTAAGGTATGGGGCACTGAAGCTTTCTTT
CASSPGQGKVWGTEAFF
>TRBV10-2|TRBJ1-1|.|.
TGCGCCAGCAGTGAGCAAGGTGGGGGAGCTTTCTTT
CASSEQGGGAFF
>TRBV5-1|TRBJ2-7|once|TRBD1
TGCGCCAGCAAACAGGGGGCAAGGTACGAGCAGTACTTC
CASKQGARYEQYF
>TRBV7-6|TRBJ1-2|.|.
TGTGCCAGCAGCTGTCAATCTCGAAAGACCTATGGCTACACCTTC
CASSCQSRKTYGYTF
>TRBV5-6|TRBJ2-1|.|TRBD2
TGTGCCAGCAGCCGTAGCGGGGGGGCTTACAATGAGCAGTTCTTC
CASSRSGGAYNEQFF
>TRBV9|TRBJ1-6|.|.
TGTGCCAGCAGCGTACGCCAGGGTCAGGATTCACCCCTCCACTTT
CASSVRQGQDSPLHF
>TRBV7-9|TRBJ2-1|once|.
TGTGCCAGCAGCTCGTCCCGGACACCTGACAATGAGCAGTTCTTC
CASSSSRTPDNEQFF
>TRBV7-6|TRBJ2-3|.|TRBD2
TGTGCCAGCAGCTCGCAGACTAGCGGGGGGACAGATACGCAGTATTTT
CASSSQTSGGTDTQYF
>TRBV13|TRBJ2-7|.|TRBD1
TGTGCCAGCAGCCTCATTCCTACTGGACAGGGTGGGTACGAGCAGTACTTC
CASSLIPTGQGGYEQYF
>TRBV14|TRBJ1-1|.|.
TGTGCCAGCAGCTATCGCCTGGGGACTGAAGCTTTCTTT
CASSYRLGTEAFF
>TRBV7-9|TRBJ2-5|.|TRBD2
TGTGCCAGCAGCGAGGGAGGTAGCGGGGGCCAAGAGACCCAGTACTTC
CASSEGGSGGQETQYF
>TRBV5-6|TRBJ1-2|.|TRBD1
TGTGCCAGCAGCCAGGGGGCAGGAGGTGGACCCTATGGCTACACCTTC
CASSQGAGGGPYGYTF
>TRBV25-1|TRBJ2-5|.|.
TGTGCCAGCAGTGAAAGGGGGGGCCAAGAGACCCAGTACTTC
CASSERGGQETQYF
>TRBV6-5|TRBJ2-3|.|.
TGTGCCAGCAAAACGGGCGATACGCAGTATTTT
CASKTGDTQYF
>TRBV7-2|TRBJ2-1|.|.
TGTGCCAGCAGCTTAACTGGGTATGGGCAGTTCTTC
CASSLTGYGQFF
>TRBV6-5|TRBJ2-1|few|.
TGTGCCAGCAGTTTTAGCGGTTACAATGAGCAGTTCTTC
CASSFSGYNEQFF
>TRBV30|TRBJ1-6|once|TRBD1
TGTGCCTCTTCCGGGACAGGGTATTCACCCCTCCACTTT
CASSGTGYSPLHF